This T cell receptor beta chain was identified in a study of blood T cells in healthy people across ages. Study at large: There was about one barcoded beta molecule captured by template switching per two T cells.

CDR3 size: 14 residues. Germline V gives CDR1 SQVTM, CDR2 ANQGSEA. Trimming took 4 bases from V and 1 from J, leaving 11 bases between them. Next came a second PCR, run for 7 to 11 cycles, which used a sample-barcoded 5' primer along with a J-beta primer mix. One entry per CDR3 protein, called by TCRdb with MiXCR from the 5' RACE reads. The sample holds fewer than 800,000 distinct CDR3 sequences, roughly 30% seen once. The clonotype was recovered from an elderly woman in good health. The chain carries TRBV29-1 and TRBJ2-1; no clear D. What was sequenced was blood. CDR3 bases: TGCAGCGTTGGACACGGAACATCCTACAATGAGCAGTTCTTC. Protein: CSVGHGTSYNEQFF.